The clone carrying this T cell receptor beta chain occurred a few times. The CDR3 spans 14 residues. Germline lookup yields CDR1 LGHNA and CDR2 YNFKEQ. V was shortened by 0 bases and J by 4 bases, with 6 bases between the two germline ends. This sample was taken from a study of blood T cell repertoires in COVID-19. Study-wide background: T cells, B-cell-depleted T cells, or PBMCs supplied cDNA or gDNA.

Original methodology: Amplification of reference gene primers provided the estimated nucleated cell counts. The assay was immunoSEQ multiplex PCR, and TCRdb's table has in-frame clones only and misses some. V and J calls and clone size are those listed in that table; D and trimming were worked out from the DNA. The data hold 160,000 or so clones, with around 82% observed a single time. Sequencing used PBMCs or T cells enriched from blood (not recorded which). This clonotype was sampled from a man in his forties or fifties who had recovered from COVID-19. The gene calls are TRBV4-2 and TRBJ2-2; D is uncertain. This chain's CDR3 is CASSQEHSTGELFF. CDR3 DNA: TGTGCCAGCAGCCAAGAGCACAGCACCGGGGAGCTGTTTTTT.